The 9 T cell receptor beta chains below were found in one sample sequenced in a study of PD-1 blockade in classical Hodgkin lymphoma. Each of the patients experienced relapse following autologous stem cell transplantation, and their brentuximab vedotin exposure differed. Data came from immunoSEQ multiplex PCR; TCRdb stores just in-frame clones and leaves some out. This sample yields 90,000 to 100,000 clones, of which roughly 92% are seen a single time; 2.8% belongs to the top ten. This specimen consisted of peripheral blood mononuclear cells (PBMCs), obtained at baseline. All receptors come from a human donor with classical Hodgkin lymphoma.

This chain joins TRBV19 and TRBJ1-3; 7 bases match TRBD1. V lost 7 bases, J lost 3 bases, and 18 bases stayed unmatched. Germline V gene sequence: CDR1 LNHDA, CDR2 SQIVND (reference sequence). This CDR3 contains 18 residues. The CDR3 DNA reads TGTGCCAGTACCATCGAGCTGAGACAGGGTTCGGGTGGAAACACCATATATTTT. Its translation: CASTIELRQGSGGNTIYF.

CDR3 loop: CASSDQWTTEAFF. CDR3 bases: TGTGCCAGCAGTGATCAGTGGACCACTGAAGCTTTCTTT. V is TRBV2 and J is TRBJ1-1; D unclear. Germline assignment: CDR1 SNHLY and CDR2 FYNNEI. V lost 3 bases and J lost 4, with 9 bases in between. The CDR3 has 13 residues.

The chain combines TRBV10-3 with TRBJ2-2; 7 bases match TRBD1. The CDR3 totals 14 residues. Trimming at V came to 8 bases and at J to 3 bases, leaving 6 bases not matched to a gene. From germline, CDR1 is ENHRY and CDR2 SYGVKD. This CDR3 is CAISSQGDTGELFF. CDR3 DNA: TGTGCCATCTCTAGTCAGGGGGACACCGGGGAGCTGTTTTTT.

The rearrangement uses TRBV2 and TRBJ1-1; D is unclear. The CDR3 spans 13 residues. Germline loops: CDR1 SNHLY, CDR2 FYNNEI. V lost 6 bases and J lost 0, with 8 bases in between. CDR3 protein: CASRIGMNTEAFF. In DNA, the CDR3 is TGTGCCAGCAGGATAGGGATGAACACTGAAGCTTTCTTT.

This rearrangement joins TRBV7-3 to TRBJ1-1, with D perhaps matching TRBD1 (5 bases). V lost 4 bases and J 1 base, leaving 10 bases between the germline ends. Looked up from germline, CDR1 is SGHTA and CDR2 is FQGTGA. CDR3 size: 14 residues. The CDR3 loop reads CASSSLGGNTEAFF. The DNA for the CDR3 is TGTGCCAGCAGCTCCCTGGGGGGGAACACTGAAGCTTTCTTT.

J is TRBJ2-1 and V is TRBV2; 11 bases agree with TRBD2. Germline trimming cut 5 bases from V and 8 bases from J; bases unmatched to any gene: 5. The CDR3 spans 14 residues. Germline CDR1 SNHLY, CDR2 FYNNEI. CDR3 region: CASSPLAGGHEQFF. CDR3 sequence (DNA): TGTGCCAGCAGTCCCCTAGCGGGAGGTCATGAGCAGTTCTTC.

The chain couples TRBV6-4 to TRBJ2-3; TRBD2 matches at 11 bases. This CDR3 has 16 residues. V lost 5 bases, J lost 5 bases, and 9 bases stayed unmatched. The V gene's germline CDR1 is MRHNA and CDR2 SNTAGT. CDR3 coding DNA: TGTGCCAGCAGTACCCTGCGGCTAGCGGGAGGAGATACGCAGTATTTT. It translates to CASSTLRLAGGDTQYF.

The chain is built from TRBV9 and TRBJ2-2; 7 nucleotides line up with TRBD2. The CDR3 consists of 15 residues. CDR1 is SGDLS, CDR2 YYNGEE, per germline. After removal of 4 bases from V and 10 bases from J, the junction contained 13 bases not matched to a gene. CDR3 nucleotide sequence: TGTGCCAGCAGCCTCCGGGACTACGCCCCGATGGAGCTGTTTTTT. As protein: CASSLRDYAPMELFF.

V usage is TRBV19 and J usage is TRBJ2-5; 10 positions agree with TRBD1. CDR1 and CDR2 from the germline V gene are LNHDA and SQIVND (reference sequence). CDR3 size: 15 residues. After removal of 5 bases from V and 6 bases from J, the junction contained 9 bases not matched to a gene. CDR3 sequence reads: CASSPGTGAGQTQYF. The DNA of the CDR3 is TGTGCCAGTAGTCCAGGGACAGGGGCTGGGCAGACCCAGTACTTC.